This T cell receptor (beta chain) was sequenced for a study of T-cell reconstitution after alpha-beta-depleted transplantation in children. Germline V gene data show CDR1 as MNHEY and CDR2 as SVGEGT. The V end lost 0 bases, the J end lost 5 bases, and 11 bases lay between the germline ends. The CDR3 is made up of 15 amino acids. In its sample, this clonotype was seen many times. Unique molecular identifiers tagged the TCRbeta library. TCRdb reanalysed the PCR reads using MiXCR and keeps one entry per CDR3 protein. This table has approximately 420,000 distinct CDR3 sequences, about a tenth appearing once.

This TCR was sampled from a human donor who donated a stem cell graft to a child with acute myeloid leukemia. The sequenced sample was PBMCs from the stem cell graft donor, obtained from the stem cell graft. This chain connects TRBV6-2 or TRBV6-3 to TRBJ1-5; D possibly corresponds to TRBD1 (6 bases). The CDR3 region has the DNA TGTGCCAGCAGTTACTCGAAGGCAGGGGATCAGCCCCAGCATTTT. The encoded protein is CASSYSKAGDQPQHF.